This passage covers 27 T cell receptor beta chains from one sample sequenced in a study of blood T cell repertoires in COVID-19. Repertoires were generated with immunoSEQ multiplex PCR, while TCRdb's copy carries only in-frame clones and drops some. The data show 80,000 to 95,000 clones, with roughly 86% seen just once and 20% to 25% held by the top ten. Specimen: peripheral blood. The receptors stem from a woman over 75 in a cohort sampled during active or convalescent COVID-19.

The rearrangement uses TRBV28 and TRBJ2-1; 9 positions match TRBD2. Losses at the gene ends were 3 bases for V and 7 bases for J; bases not matched to a gene: 13. Germline assignment: CDR1 MDHEN and CDR2 SYDVKM. The CDR3 loop spans 17 amino acids. The CDR3 DNA follows: TGTGCCAGCAGTTTGGGGAAGCGGGAGGTATTTTCTAATGAGCAGTTCTTC. Translation gives CASSLGKREVFSNEQFF.

Only one count was recorded for this clone. The chain uses TRBV2 and TRBJ1-2, with D possibly TRBD1 on 5 matching bases. Per germline, CDR1 SNHLY and CDR2 FYNNEI. Between the trimmed V and J ends, which lost 9 bases and 4 bases, there was a span of 15 bases. The CDR3 is 13 amino acids. The CDR3 region has the DNA TGTGCCAGTCGGGGGGGATCCCTCTATGGCTACACCTTC. Translated, it gives CASRGGSLYGYTF.

J is TRBJ2-1 and V is TRBV11-2; TRBD1 agrees at 7 bases. The CDR3 consists of 13 residues. Germline V gene data show CDR1 as SGHAT and CDR2 as FQNNGV. V was pared by 5 bases and J by 13 bases, with 11 bases of the junction left unmatched. Written as DNA, the CDR3 is TGTGCCAGCAGCCAAGGGACAGCATTTAGACAGTTCTTC. This codes for CASSQGTAFRQFF.

This clone has only one observation. This chain links TRBV2 with TRBJ2-7; D call uncertain. Trimming shortened V by 7 bases and J by 0 bases, and 4 bases separated the two germline ends. The CDR3 consists of 11 residues. Germline CDR1 and CDR2: SNHLY and FYNNEI. The CDR3 region is CASTYSYEQYF. In DNA, the CDR3 is TGTGCCAGCACCTACTCCTACGAGCAGTACTTC.

The chain couples TRBV3-1 (or the pseudogene TRBV3-2) to TRBJ2-7, with a weak D call TRBD1 (6 bases). The germline CDR1 and CDR2 sequences are LGHDT and YNNKEL (reference sequence). The V gene lost 0 bases and the J gene lost 9 bases, with 9 bases spanning the gap. This CDR3 is built from 12 residues. The CDR3 region is CASSQEQGPQYF. CDR3 DNA sequence: TGTGCCAGCAGCCAAGAACAGGGTCCGCAGTACTTC.

In its sample, this clone was seen once. The J gene is TRBJ1-1, the V gene TRBV4-1; D is unclear. V was shortened by 4 bases and J by 7 bases, with 13 bases between the two germline ends. The CDR3 sequence is 13 residues long. CDR1 MGHRA and CDR2 YSYEKL come from the germline V gene. The CDR3 sequence: CASSRVVGGEAFF. The CDR3 DNA reads as TGCGCCAGCAGCCGGGTCGTGGGAGGTGAAGCTTTCTTT.

This clone turned up a few times. The J gene is TRBJ1-5, the V gene TRBV19; maybe TRBD1 (6 bases). Germline CDR1 is LNHDA and CDR2 is SQIVND (reference sequence). V gave up 4 bases and J gave up 5 bases, with 9 bases separating them. The CDR3 consists of 13 residues. CDR3 sequence: CASSTGDDQPQHF. DNA of the CDR3: TGTGCCAGTAGTACAGGGGATGATCAGCCCCAGCATTTT.

V gene TRBV29-1 combines with J gene TRBJ1-1; TRBD1 might be the D (6 bases). CDR3 length: 12 amino acids. The V and J ends lost 6 bases and 4 bases respectively, with 12 bases between them. Germline CDR1 is SQVTM and CDR2 is ANQGSEA. For the CDR3, the DNA is TGCAGCGTAGTACAGGGCTTCACTGAAGCTTTCTTT. This translates into CSVVQGFTEAFF.

V usage is TRBV24-1 and J usage is TRBJ2-1; TRBD2 is a possible D gene (6 bases). Germline V gene sequence: CDR1 KGHDR, CDR2 SFDVKD. This CDR3 contains 17 residues. The V end lost 6 bases, the J end lost 5 bases, and 22 bases lay between the germline ends. The CDR3, as DNA: TGTGCCACCAGTTACTCGGGTAGCGGACCCGAAGACAATGAGCAGTTCTTC. This translates into CATSYSGSGPEDNEQFF.

The gene calls are TRBV7-9 and TRBJ2-3; 11 bases agree with TRBD2. The CDR3 covers 14 residues. Trimming at V came to 5 bases and at J to 5 bases, leaving 3 bases not matched to a gene. CDR1 and CDR2 from the germline V gene are SEHNR and FQNEAQ (reference sequence). The CDR3 spells CASSRLAGGDTQYF. CDR3 nucleotides: TGTGCCAGCAGCCGTCTAGCGGGAGGAGATACGCAGTATTTT.

This clone was recorded once. This chain connects TRBV2 to TRBJ2-3; maybe TRBD2 (7 bases). Germline CDR1 SNHLY, CDR2 FYNNEI. The CDR3 runs 17 residues. The V gene lost 10 bases and the J gene lost 4 bases, with 27 bases spanning the gap. Here the CDR3 reads CATHPGLAVKGADTQYF. In DNA form, the CDR3 reads TGTGCCACCCACCCCGGGCTAGCGGTAAAGGGGGCAGATACGCAGTATTTT.

The chain employs TRBV18 and TRBJ1-1, with TRBD1 identical over 9 bases. V lost 1 base, J lost 1 base, and 4 bases stayed unmatched. The V gene's germline CDR1 is KGHSH and CDR2 LQKENI. This CDR3 contains 16 residues. The CDR3 bases are TGTGCCAGCTCACCACAAGGACAGGGGACGAACACTGAAGCTTTCTTT. Amino acids: CASSPQGQGTNTEAFF.

This chain joins TRBV3-1 (or the pseudogene TRBV3-2) and TRBJ1-2; no firm D call. The V end was cut by 2 bases, the J end by 7 bases, with 8 bases between. The CDR3 extends over 12 amino acids. Germline CDR1 LGHDT, CDR2 YNNKEL (reference sequence). The CDR3 is CASSQFGLGYTF. The CDR3 region has the DNA TGTGCCAGCAGCCAATTTGGACTTGGCTACACCTTC.

The chain joins TRBV6-5 to TRBJ2-7, with 9 bases aligning to TRBD2. CDR3 length: 16 residues. Germline V gene sequence: CDR1 MNHEY, CDR2 SVGAGI. Unmatched junction bases numbered 9, after V lost 4 bases and J lost 2 bases. The CDR3 DNA reads TGTGCCAGCAGTTTGGAAACACTAGCGGGCGCCTACGAGCAGTACTTC. Translated, it gives CASSLETLAGAYEQYF.

This rearrangement joins TRBV12-5 to TRBJ1-6; D possibly corresponds to TRBD1 (5 bases). The CDR3 sequence is 15 residues long. Trimming removed 1 base from V and 5 bases from J, with 9 bases in between. The germline V gene encodes CDR1 LGHNT and CDR2 FRNRAP. The CDR3 DNA is TGTGCTAGTGGTTTGGGACAGTCAAATAATTCACCCCTCCACTTT. As protein: CASGLGQSNNSPLHF.

The CDR3 sequence: CASAPGQGLPGELFF. The CDR3 nucleotides are TGCGCCAGCGCCCCGGGACAGGGGTTGCCCGGGGAGCTGTTTTTT. The rearrangement links TRBV5-1 to TRBJ2-2; 10 bases map to TRBD1. This CDR3 is built from 15 residues. Germline loops: CDR1 SGHRS, CDR2 YFSETQ. V gave up 7 bases and J gave up 6 bases; unmatched junction bases: 9.

The chain carries TRBV3-1 (or the pseudogene TRBV3-2) and TRBJ2-5; 9 bases fit TRBD1. Trimming at V came to 4 bases and at J to 4 bases, leaving 13 bases not matched to a gene. Germline lookup yields CDR1 LGHDT and CDR2 YNNKEL (reference sequence). The CDR3 has 17 residues. CDR3 DNA: TGTGCCAGCAGCCTCACATTCCTAACAGGGGGCCCAGAGACCCAGTACTTC. This sequence encodes CASSLTFLTGGPETQYF.

This chain joins TRBV29-1 and TRBJ1-2; perhaps TRBD1 as D (6 bases). This CDR3 region has 13 residues. The V and J ends lost 5 bases and 0 bases respectively, with 10 bases between them. Germline CDR1 reads SQVTM; CDR2 reads ANQGSEA. The CDR3 DNA sequence: TGCAGCGTTCGGACAGACCCTAACTATGGCTACACCTTC. Translation gives CSVRTDPNYGYTF.

The CDR3 region is CASSVPFEDTQYF. The CDR3 DNA follows: TGTGCCAGCAGCGTGCCCTTTGAGGATACGCAGTATTTT. The chain couples TRBV2 to TRBJ2-3; D is ambiguous. The CDR3 spans 13 residues. Deletions cut 6 bases from V and 6 bases from J, with 13 bases between. CDR1 and CDR2 (germline): SNHLY, FYNNEI.

The CDR3 DNA reads TGTGCCAGCAGTCAGATAGCGGGAGACAGGTCCTACGAGCAGTACTTC. Translated, it gives CASSQIAGDRSYEQYF. This chain joins TRBV28 and TRBJ2-7, with TRBD2 identical over 9 bases. The V gene's germline CDR1 is MDHEN and CDR2 SYDVKM. V lost 5 bases and J lost 1; bases outside the gene matches: 9. The CDR3 is 16 amino acids.

This chain connects TRBV5-8 to TRBJ1-4; D might be TRBD1 (6 bases). Germline CDR1 SGHTS, CDR2 YDEGEE. CDR3 size: 14 residues. Deletions cut 7 bases from V and 4 bases from J, with 14 bases between. The CDR3: CASPPGQNNEKLFF. In nucleotides, the CDR3 is TGTGCCAGCCCGCCCGGACAGAATAATGAAAAACTGTTTTTT.

The chain uses TRBV29-1 and TRBJ1-1, with no clear D. This CDR3 is 19 amino acids long. Germline V gives CDR1 SQVTM, CDR2 ANQGSEA. V lost 6 bases and J lost 4, with 33 bases in between. CDR3 sequence: CSVRRAGRETSLIGTEAFF. The CDR3 coding sequence is TGCAGCGTGCGCAGAGCGGGGAGGGAAACTTCTTTGATAGGCACTGAAGCTTTCTTT.

This sequence joins TRBV19 and TRBJ1-2, with 8 bases lining up with TRBD1. The CDR3 loop spans 14 amino acids. V was pared by 8 bases and J by 4 bases, with 9 bases of the junction left unmatched. In germline, CDR1 is LNHDA, CDR2 SQIVND (reference sequence). CDR3 in amino acids: CASGRTDRAYGYTF. DNA of the CDR3: TGTGCCAGTGGTAGGACGGACAGGGCCTATGGCTACACCTTC.

The CDR3 loop is CASSPPQGVVQFF. The CDR3 nucleotides are TGTGCCAGCAGCCCTCCCCAGGGGGTTGTGCAGTTCTTC. The gene calls are TRBV9 and TRBJ2-1, with 7 bases that match TRBD1. V shed 4 bases and J 12 bases; nucleotides not matched to a gene: 10. The germline V gene encodes CDR1 SGDLS and CDR2 YYNGEE. The CDR3 runs 13 residues.

The chain recombines TRBV20-1 with TRBJ2-1; D remains ambiguous. Germline CDR1 DFQATT, CDR2 SNEGSKA (reference sequence). The V and J ends lost 3 bases and 4 bases respectively, with 10 bases between them. CDR3 length equals 13 residues. The CDR3 spells CSASSPEYNEQFF. In DNA, the CDR3 is TGCAGTGCTAGTTCTCCGGAGTACAATGAGCAGTTCTTC.

The CDR3 sequence is CASSQGLAGLQETQYF. The CDR3 nucleotides read TGTGCCAGCAGCCAGGGACTAGCGGGACTCCAAGAGACCCAGTACTTC. The V gene is TRBV7-6, the J gene TRBJ2-5, with 13 nucleotides matching TRBD2. V shed 5 bases and J 1 base; nucleotides not matched to a gene: 4. This CDR3 has 16 amino acids. From germline, CDR1 is SGHVS and CDR2 FNYEAQ. Based on the CDR3 plus reference TRBV7-6 and TRBJ2-5, the full variable domain is GAGVSQSPRYKVTKRGQDVALRCDPISGHVSLYWYRQALGQGPEFLTYFNYEAQQDKSGLPNDRFSAERPEGSISTLTIQRTEQRDSAMYRCASSQGLAGLQETQYFGPGTRLLVL.

V is TRBV29-1 and J is TRBJ1-1; 8 positions agree with TRBD1. Looked up from germline, CDR1 is SQVTM and CDR2 is ANQGSEA. CDR3 size: 14 residues. After removal of 6 bases from V and 4 bases from J, the junction contained 10 bases not matched to a gene. The CDR3 reads CSVLKNRGSTEAFF. The CDR3 DNA follows: TGCAGCGTGTTAAAAAACAGGGGGAGCACTGAAGCTTTCTTT.